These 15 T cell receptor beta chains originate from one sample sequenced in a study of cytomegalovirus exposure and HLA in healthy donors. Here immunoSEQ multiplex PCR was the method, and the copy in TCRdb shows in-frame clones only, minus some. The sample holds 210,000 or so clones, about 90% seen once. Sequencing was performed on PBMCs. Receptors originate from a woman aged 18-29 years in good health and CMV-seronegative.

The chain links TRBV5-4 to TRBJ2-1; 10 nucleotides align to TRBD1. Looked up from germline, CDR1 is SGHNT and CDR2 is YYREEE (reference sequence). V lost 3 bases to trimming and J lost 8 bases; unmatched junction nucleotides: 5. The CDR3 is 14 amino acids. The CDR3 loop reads CASSSPGQGYEQFF. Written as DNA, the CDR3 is TGTGCCAGCAGCTCGCCGGGACAGGGGTATGAGCAGTTCTTC.

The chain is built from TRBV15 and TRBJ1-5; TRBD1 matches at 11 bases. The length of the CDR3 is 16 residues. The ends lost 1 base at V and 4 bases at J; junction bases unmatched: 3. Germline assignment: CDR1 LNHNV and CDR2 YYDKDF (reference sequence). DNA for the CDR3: TGTGCCACCAGCAGAGCGGGACAGGGGGGAAATCAGCCCCAGCATTTT. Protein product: CATSRAGQGGNQPQHF. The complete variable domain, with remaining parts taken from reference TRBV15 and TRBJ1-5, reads DAMVIQNPRYQVTQFGKPVTLSCSQTLNHNVMYWYQQKSSQAPKLLFHYYDKDFNNEADTPDNFQSRRPNTSFCFLDIRSPGLGDTAMYLCATSRAGQGGNQPQHFGDGTRLSIL.

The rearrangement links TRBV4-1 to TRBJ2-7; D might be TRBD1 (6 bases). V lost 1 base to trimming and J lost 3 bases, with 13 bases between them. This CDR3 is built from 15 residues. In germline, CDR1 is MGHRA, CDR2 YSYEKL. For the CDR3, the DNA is TGCGCCAGCAGCCAAGGACGCAGGGGAGACTACGAGCAGTACTTC. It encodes CASSQGRRGDYEQYF.

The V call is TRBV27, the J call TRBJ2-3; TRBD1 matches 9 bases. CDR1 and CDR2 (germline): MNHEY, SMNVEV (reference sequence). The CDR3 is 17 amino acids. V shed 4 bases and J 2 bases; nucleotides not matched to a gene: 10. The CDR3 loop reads CASSSLRDREDTDTQYF. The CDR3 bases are TGTGCCAGCAGTTCACTCCGGGACAGGGAAGACACAGATACGCAGTATTTT.

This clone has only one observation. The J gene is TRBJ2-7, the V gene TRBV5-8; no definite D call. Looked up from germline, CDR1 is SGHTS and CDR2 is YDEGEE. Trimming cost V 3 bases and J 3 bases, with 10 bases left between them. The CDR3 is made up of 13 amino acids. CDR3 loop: CASSSLPFYEQYF. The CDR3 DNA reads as TGTGCCAGCAGCTCACTACCTTTCTACGAGCAGTACTTC.

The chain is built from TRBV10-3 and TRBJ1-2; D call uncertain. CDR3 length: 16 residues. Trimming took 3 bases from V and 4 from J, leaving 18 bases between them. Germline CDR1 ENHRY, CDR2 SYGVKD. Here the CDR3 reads CAISDIIGKELYGYTF. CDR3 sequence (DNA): TGTGCCATCAGTGATATAATCGGAAAGGAGCTCTATGGCTACACCTTC.

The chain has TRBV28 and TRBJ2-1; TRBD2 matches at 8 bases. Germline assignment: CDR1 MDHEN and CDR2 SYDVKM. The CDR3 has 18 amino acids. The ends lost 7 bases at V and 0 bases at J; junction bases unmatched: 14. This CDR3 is CASTPHQGLGSSYNEQFF. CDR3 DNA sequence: TGTGCCAGCACTCCACACCAGGGACTAGGGAGCTCCTACAATGAGCAGTTCTTC.

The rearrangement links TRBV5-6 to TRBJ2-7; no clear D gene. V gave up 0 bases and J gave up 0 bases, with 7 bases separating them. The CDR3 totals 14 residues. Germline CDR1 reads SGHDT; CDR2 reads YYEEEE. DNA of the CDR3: TGTGCCAGCAGCTTGGACGGTTTCTCCTACGAGCAGTACTTC. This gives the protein CASSLDGFSYEQYF.

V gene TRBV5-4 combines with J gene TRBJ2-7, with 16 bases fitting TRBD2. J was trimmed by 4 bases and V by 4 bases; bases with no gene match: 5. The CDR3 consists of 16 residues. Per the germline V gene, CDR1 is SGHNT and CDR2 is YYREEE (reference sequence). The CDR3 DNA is TGTGCCAGCAGCCTGGGACTAGCGGGAGGGCAATACGAGCAGTACTTC. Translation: CASSLGLAGGQYEQYF.

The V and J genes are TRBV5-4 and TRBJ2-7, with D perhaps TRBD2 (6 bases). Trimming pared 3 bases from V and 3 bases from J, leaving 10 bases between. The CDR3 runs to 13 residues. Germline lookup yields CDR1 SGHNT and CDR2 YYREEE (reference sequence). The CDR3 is CASSWGEDYEQYF. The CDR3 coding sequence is TGTGCCAGCAGCTGGGGGGAGGACTACGAGCAGTACTTC.

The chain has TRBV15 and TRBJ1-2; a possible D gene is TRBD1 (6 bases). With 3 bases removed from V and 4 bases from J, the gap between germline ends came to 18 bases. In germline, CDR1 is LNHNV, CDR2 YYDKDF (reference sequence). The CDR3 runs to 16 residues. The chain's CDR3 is CATSRPEGGVIYGYTF. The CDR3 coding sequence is TGTGCCACCAGCAGGCCCGAGGGGGGGGTAATCTATGGCTACACCTTC.

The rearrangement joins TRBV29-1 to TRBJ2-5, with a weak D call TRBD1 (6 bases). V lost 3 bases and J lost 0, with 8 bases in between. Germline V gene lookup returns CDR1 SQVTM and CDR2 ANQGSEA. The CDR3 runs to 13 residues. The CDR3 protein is CSVDTGYQETQYF. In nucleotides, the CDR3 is TGCAGCGTTGACACAGGGTACCAAGAGACCCAGTACTTC.

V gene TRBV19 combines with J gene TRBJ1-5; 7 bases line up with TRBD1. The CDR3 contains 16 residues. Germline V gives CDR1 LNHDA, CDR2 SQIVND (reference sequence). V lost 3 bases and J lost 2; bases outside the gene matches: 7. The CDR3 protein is CASSMLGGAGNQPQHF. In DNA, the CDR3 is TGTGCCAGTAGTATGTTAGGGGGCGCAGGCAATCAGCCCCAGCATTTT.

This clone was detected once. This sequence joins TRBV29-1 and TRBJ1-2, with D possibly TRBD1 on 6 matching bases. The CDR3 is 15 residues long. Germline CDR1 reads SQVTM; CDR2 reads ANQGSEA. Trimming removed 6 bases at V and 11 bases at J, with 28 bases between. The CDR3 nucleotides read TGCAGCGTAGAACCCCTTGCGGGGGGCGCTTACCGTTACACCTTC. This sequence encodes CSVEPLAGGAYRYTF.

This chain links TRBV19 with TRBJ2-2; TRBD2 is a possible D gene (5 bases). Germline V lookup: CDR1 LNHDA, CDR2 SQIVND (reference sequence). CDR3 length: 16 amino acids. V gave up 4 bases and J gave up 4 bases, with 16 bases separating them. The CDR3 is CASSTRSGGRTGELFF. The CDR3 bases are TGTGCCAGTAGTACCCGGTCTGGAGGACGCACCGGGGAGCTGTTTTTT.